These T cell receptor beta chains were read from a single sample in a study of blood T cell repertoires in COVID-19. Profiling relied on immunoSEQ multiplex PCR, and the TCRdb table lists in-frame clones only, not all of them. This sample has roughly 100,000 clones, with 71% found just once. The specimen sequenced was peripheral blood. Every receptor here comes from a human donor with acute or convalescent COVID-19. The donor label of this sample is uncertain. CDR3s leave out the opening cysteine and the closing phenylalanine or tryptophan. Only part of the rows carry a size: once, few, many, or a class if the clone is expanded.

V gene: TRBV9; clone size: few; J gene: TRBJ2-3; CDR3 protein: ASSVGTSGGTRTDTQY
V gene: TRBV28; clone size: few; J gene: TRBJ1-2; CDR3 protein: ASSFPLQGQGYT
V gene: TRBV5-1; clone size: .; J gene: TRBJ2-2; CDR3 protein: ASSWDRASGELF
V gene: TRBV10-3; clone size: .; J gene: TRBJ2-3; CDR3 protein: AISERTAATDTQY
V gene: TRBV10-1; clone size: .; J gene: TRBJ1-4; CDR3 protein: AGGIPTNEKLF
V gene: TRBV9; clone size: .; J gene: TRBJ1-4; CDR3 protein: ASSTRTGGHEKLF
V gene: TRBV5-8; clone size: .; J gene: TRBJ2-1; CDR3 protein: ASSLQGGYNEQF
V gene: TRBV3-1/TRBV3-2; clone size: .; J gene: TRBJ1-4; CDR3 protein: ASRAGTGHGKLF
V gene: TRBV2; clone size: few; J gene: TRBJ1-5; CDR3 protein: ASSEYTRQGEQPQH
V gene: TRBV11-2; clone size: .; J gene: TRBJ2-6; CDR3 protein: ASSFRQAGANVLT
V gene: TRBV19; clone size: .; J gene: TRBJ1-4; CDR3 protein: ASRRQVNEKLF
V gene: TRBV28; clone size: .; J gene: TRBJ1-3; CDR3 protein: ASIRDRGVTGNTIY
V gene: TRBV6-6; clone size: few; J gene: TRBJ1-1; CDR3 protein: ASSRDRASNAEAF
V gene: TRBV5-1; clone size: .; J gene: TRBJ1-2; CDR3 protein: ASSLRDSDNYGYT
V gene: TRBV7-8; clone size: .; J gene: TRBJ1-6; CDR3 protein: ASSPPTRPGTRSSPLH
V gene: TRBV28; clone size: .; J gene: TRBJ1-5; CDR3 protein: ASSSEYGQGRRGADQPQH
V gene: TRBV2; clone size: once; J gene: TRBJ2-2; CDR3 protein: ASSVRLAGELF
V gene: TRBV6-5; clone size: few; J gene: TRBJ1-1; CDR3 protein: ASSAYRAAATEAF
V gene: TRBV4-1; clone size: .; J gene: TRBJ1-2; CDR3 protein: ASSQDEGNYGYT
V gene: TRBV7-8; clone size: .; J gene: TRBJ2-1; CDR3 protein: ASSSGASGGANEQF
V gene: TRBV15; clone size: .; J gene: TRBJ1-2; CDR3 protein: ATSPKPWESNYGYT
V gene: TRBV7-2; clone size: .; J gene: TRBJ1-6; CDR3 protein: ASTLVSSYNSPLH
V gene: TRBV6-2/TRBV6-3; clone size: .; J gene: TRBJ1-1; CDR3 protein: ASSYQWNTEAF
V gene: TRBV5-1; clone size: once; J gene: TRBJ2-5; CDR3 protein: ASSAGRLAGGTETQY
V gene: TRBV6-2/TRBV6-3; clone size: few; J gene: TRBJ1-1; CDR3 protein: ASSNNRWNTEAF
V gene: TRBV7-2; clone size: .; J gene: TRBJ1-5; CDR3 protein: ASSSRVNQPQH
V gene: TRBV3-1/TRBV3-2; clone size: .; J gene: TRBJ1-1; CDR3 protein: ASSQNGAREAF
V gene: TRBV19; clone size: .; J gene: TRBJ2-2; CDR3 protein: ASSRGLAASSGELF
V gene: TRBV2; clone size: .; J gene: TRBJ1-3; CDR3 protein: ASSITSSGNTIY
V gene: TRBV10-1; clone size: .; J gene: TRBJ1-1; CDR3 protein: ASSEYPGTEAF
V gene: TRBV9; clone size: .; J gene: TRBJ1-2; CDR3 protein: ASTNDLYDGYT
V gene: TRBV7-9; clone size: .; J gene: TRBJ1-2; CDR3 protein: ASSRGQGDANYGYT
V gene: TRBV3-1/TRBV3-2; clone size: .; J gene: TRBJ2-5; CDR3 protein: ASSQPGTGEGETQY
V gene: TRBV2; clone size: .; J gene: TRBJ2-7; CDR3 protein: ASSEGSGINEQY
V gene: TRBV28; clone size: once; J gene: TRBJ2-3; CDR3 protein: ASSFPGTGGWGTDTQY
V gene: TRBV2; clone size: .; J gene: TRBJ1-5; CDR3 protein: ASSVQGNNQPQH
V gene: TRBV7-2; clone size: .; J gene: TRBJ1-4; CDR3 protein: ASSRTGLANEKLF
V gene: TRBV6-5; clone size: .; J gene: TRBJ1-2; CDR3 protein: ASRGTGTHGYT
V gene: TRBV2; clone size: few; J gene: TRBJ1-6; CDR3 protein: ASSFPRGGSYNSPLH
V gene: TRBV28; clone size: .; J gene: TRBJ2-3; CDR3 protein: ASSKLDTNTQY
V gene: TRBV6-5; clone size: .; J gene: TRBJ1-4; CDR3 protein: ASSRGGEKLF
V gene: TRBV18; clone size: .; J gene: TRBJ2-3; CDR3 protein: ASSPPGLGVDTQY
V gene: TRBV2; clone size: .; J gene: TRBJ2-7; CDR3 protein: ASRGTSGGRYEQY
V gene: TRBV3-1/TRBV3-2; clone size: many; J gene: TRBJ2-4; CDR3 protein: ASSSRERKNIQY
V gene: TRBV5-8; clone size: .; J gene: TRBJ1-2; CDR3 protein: ASSLTPNYGYT
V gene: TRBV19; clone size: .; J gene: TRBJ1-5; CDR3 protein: ASSLRGRESNQPQH
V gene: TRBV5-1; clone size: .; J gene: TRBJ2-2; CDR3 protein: ASSATGAGELF
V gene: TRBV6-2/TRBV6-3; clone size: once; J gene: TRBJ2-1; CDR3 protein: ASSYSMASGGSSYNEQF
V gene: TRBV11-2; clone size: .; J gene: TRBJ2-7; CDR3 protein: ASSRPGSSYEQY
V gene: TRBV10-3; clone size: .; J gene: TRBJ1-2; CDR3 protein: AISGDRAGYGYT
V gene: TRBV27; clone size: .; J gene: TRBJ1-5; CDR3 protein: ASSSGSNQPQH
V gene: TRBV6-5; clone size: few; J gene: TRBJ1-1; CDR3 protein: ASSYQGRAF
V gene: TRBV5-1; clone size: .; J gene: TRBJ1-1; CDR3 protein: ASSRGPYDEAF
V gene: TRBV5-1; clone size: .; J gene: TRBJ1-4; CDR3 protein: ASSAGRSNEKLF
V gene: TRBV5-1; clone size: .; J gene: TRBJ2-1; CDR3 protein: ASSLVAGGSYNEQF